This TCR beta chain originates from a study of blood T cell repertoires in COVID-19. Study details: Researchers got acute and convalescent COVID-19 samples from the United States, Italy and Spain. From T cells, B-cell-depleted T cells, or PBMCs came the material, which was cDNA or gDNA.

CDR1 is GTSNPN and CDR2 is SVGIG in the germline V gene (reference sequence). CDR3 length: 15 residues. V dropped 7 bases and J dropped 2; count of bases not matched to a gene: 11. Original analysis: Counts of nucleated cells, estimated from reference gene primer amplification, were obtained. TCRdb keeps only in-frame clones here, not all; method: immunoSEQ multiplex PCR. V and J calls and clone size follow that table, whereas D and trimming were derived from the DNA. The data contain over 200,000 clones, over 75% of them singletons. Sample: peripheral blood. This rearrangement joins TRBV30 to TRBJ2-1; 7 bases line up with TRBD2. This receptor was identified in a human donor in a cohort sampled during active COVID-19. In nucleotides, the CDR3 is TGTGCCTTACGGAAGCGGGACCGCCCCTACAATGAGCAGTTCTTC. Translating it yields CALRKRDRPYNEQFF.